This is a list of T cell receptor beta chains from one sample in a study of early T cells in non-severe SARS-CoV-2 infection. TCRdb reprocessed the 5' RACE reads with MiXCR, giving one entry per CDR3 protein. Among some 96,000 distinct CDR3 sequences listed, roughly 9.6% were seen once. The sample was whole blood, taken at baseline. All receptors derive from an adult who was a healthcare worker with PCR-confirmed SARS-CoV-2 infection or an uninfected control (not recorded which). Both conserved end residues are part of each CDR3. D genes are given only for firm matches. Expanded clones are given a class, and other clones once, few, many or no size at all.

TRBJ1-5 many TRBV19 NA TGTGCCAGTAGTTATGACAGTCTTACCAATCAGCCCCAGCATTTT CASSYDSLTNQPQHF
TRBJ2-7 few TRBV30 TRBD1 TGTGCCTGGACCCGCTCCCCCCAGGGGGCCCTTAGCTTC CAWTRSPQGALSF
TRBJ1-2 NA TRBV29-1 NA NA CSVGTGSF
TRBJ1-4 few TRBV20-1 NA TGCAGTGCTAGAGACCCGTATAGGTCTGAAAAACTGTTTTTT CSARDPYRSEKLFF
TRBJ2-5 NA TRBV4-1 NA TGCGCCAGCAGCCAAGGGGATGTGGGGTCGACCCAGTACTTC CASSQGDVGSTQYF
TRBJ1-3 NA TRBV21-1 NA TGTGCCAGCAGCTGGGGGACCCAATTAAGCTCTGGAAACACCATATATTTT CASSWGTQLSSGNTIYF
TRBJ1-1 many TRBV6-5 NA TGTGCCAGCAGTTACGAGGGCACTGAAGCTTTCTTT CASSYEGTEAFF
TRBJ2-3 many TRBV20-1 NA TGCAGTGCAGCGGTTTCAGATACGCAGTATTTT CSAAVSDTQYF
TRBJ2-1 NA TRBV7-2 NA TGTGCCAGCAGCTGGACGGATGAGCAGTTCTTC CASSWTDEQFF
TRBJ1-1 NA TRBV7-3 NA TGTGCCAGCAGCGTCGGACAGAACACTGAAGCTTTCTTT CASSVGQNTEAFF
TRBJ1-3 many TRBV21-1 NA TGTGCCAGCAGCAAAGTGTGGGGAGATGCTAACACCATATATTTT CASSKVWGDANTIYF
TRBJ2-1 NA TRBV11-2 NA TGTGCCAGCAGCGACTTCTTGAGCTCCTACAATGAGCAGTTCTTC CASSDFLSSYNEQFF
TRBJ2-1 many TRBV5-1 TRBD2 TGCGCCAGCAGCCCTCCGGGACTAGCGGGAGGTAATGAGCAGTTCTTC CASSPPGLAGGNEQFF
TRBJ2-1 few TRBV3-1 NA TGTGCCAGCAGCTATCGGGGTTACGAGTTCTTC CASSYRGYEFF
TRBJ2-3 NA TRBV7-9 NA TGTGCCAGCAGCCTCACTAAGACAGGCGACACAGATACGCAGTATTTT CASSLTKTGDTDTQYF
TRBJ2-5 many TRBV11-1 TRBD1 TGTGCCAGCAGCCGGGACAGCCAAGAGACCCAGTACTTC CASSRDSQETQYF
TRBJ2-1 many TRBV7-9 NA TGTGCCAGCAGCCCCCACGGACGGAACAATGAGCAGTTCTTC CASSPHGRNNEQFF
TRBJ2-2 few TRBV29-1 NA TGCAGCGTTGGTGGTAGCTCGAACACCGGGGAGCTGTTTTTT CSVGGSSNTGELFF
TRBJ2-7 NA TRBV12-3/TRBV12-4 NA TGTGCCAGCAGTTTATCACCGAACTACGAGCAGTACTTC CASSLSPNYEQYF
TRBJ1-1 many TRBV19 NA TGTGCCAGTAGTATTGAGGGGAGGACTGAAGCTTTCTTT CASSIEGRTEAFF